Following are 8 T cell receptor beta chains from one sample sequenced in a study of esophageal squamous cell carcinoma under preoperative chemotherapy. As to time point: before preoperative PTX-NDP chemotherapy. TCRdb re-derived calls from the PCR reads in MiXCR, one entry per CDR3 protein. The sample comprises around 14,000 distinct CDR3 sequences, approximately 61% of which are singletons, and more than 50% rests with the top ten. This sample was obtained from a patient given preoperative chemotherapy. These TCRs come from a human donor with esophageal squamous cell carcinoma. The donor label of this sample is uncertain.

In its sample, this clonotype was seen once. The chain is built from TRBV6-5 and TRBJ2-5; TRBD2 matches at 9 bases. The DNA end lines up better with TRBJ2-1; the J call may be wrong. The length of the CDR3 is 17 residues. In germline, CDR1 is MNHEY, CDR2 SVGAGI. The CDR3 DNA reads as TGTGCCAGCAGTTACTCGAAGGCTAGCGGGACCTACAATGAGCAGTTCTTC. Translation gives CASSYSKASGTYNEQFF.

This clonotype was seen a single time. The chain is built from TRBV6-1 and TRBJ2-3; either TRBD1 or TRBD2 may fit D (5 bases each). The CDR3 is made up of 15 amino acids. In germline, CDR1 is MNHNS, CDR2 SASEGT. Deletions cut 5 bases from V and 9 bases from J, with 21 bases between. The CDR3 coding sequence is TGTGCCAGCAGTCCGGGGCTGGCAGGAAATGAGACGCAGTATTTT. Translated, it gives CASSPGLAGNETQYF.

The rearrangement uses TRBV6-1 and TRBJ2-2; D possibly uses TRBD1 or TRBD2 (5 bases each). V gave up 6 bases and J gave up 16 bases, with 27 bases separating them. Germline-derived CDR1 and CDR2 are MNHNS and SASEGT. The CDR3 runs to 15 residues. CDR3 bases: TGTGCCAGCAGAACCGGGCAGGTGAGCACCGGGACGCAGTTTTTT. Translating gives CASRTGQVSTGTQFF.

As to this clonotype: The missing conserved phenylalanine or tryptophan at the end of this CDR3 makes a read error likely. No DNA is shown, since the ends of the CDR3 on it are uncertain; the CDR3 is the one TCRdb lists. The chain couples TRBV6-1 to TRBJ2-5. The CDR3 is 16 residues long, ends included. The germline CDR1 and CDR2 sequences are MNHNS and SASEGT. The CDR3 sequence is CASSEIRSSGKETQLL.

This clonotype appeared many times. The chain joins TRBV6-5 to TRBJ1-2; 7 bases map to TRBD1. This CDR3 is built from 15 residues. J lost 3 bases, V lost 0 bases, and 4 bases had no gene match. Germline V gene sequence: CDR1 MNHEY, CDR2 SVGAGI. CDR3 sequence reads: CASSYSGGGHYGYTF. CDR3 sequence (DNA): TGTGCCAGCAGTTACTCGGGAGGGGGCCACTATGGCTACACCTTC.

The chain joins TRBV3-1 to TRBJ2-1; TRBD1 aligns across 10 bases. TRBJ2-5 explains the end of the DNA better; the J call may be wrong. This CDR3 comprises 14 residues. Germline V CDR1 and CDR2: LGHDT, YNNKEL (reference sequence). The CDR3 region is CASSPWTGGETQYF. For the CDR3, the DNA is TGTGCCAGCAGCCCGTGGACAGGGGGAGAGACCCAGTACTTC.

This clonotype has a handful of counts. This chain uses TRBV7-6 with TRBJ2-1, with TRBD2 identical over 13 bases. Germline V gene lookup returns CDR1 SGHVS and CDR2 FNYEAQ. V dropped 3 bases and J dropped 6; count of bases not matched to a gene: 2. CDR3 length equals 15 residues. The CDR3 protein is CASSLGLAGINEQFF. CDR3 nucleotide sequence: TGTGCCAGCAGCTTGGGACTAGCGGGGATCAATGAGCAGTTCTTC.

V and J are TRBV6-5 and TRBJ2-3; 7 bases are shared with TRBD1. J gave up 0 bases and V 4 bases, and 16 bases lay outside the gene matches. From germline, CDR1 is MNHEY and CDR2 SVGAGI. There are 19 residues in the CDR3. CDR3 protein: CASSSLTVPGGLSTDTQYF. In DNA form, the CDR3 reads TGTGCCAGCAGTTCTCTGACAGTCCCAGGGGGTCTTAGCACAGATACGCAGTATTTT.